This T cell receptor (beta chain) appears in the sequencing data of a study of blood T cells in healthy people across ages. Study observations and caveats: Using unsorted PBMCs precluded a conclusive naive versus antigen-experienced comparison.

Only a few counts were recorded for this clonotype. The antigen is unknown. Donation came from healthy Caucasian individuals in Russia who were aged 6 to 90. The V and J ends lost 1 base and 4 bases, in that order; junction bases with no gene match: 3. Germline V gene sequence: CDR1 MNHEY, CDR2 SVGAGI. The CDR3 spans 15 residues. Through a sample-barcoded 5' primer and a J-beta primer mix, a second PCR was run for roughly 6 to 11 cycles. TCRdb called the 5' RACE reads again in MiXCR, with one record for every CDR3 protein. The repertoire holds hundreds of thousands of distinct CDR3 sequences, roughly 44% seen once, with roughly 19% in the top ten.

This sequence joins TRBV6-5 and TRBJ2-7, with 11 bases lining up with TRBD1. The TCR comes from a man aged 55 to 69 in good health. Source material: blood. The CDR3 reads CASSYWDRGSYEQYF. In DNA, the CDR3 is TGTGCCAGCAGTTACTGGGACAGGGGGAGTTACGAGCAGTACTTC.